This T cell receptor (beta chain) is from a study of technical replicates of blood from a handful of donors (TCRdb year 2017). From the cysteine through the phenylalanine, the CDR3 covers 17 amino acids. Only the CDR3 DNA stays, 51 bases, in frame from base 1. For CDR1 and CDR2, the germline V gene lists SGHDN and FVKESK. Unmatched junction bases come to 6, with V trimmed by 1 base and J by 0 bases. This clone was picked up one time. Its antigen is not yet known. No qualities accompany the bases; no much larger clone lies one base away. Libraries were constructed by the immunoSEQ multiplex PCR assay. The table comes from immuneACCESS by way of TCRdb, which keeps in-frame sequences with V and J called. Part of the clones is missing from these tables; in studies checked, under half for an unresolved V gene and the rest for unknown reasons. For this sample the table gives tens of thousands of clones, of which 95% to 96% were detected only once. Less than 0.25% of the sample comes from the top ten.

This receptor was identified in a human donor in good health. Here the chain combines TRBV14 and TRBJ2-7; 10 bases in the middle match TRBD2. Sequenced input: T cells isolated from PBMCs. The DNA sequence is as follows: TGTGCCAGCAGCCAAGGGTCTAGCGGGAGCGCCTCCTACGAGCAGTACTTC. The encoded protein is CASSQGSSGSASYEQYF.